These 30 T cell receptor beta chains were sequenced from one sample in a study of beta chain features in type 1 diabetes. Every bit of the isolated RNA underwent reverse transcription, so sequencing read expressed TCRB transcripts. Sequencing was performed with immunoSEQ multiplex PCR; in TCRdb, only in-frame clones are kept and a portion is missing. This table holds about half a million clones, 10% to 12% found once. Material: naive CD4+ T cells from blood. These receptors were collected from a woman aged 18-35 years in good health.

Here the CDR3 reads CASTKRTGIDYEQYF. CDR3 bases: TGTGCCAGCACGAAGCGGACAGGGATAGACTACGAGCAGTACTTC. The rearrangement joins TRBV14 to TRBJ2-7; 8 bases are shared with TRBD1. J gave up 3 bases and V 7 bases, and 11 bases lay outside the gene matches. Germline V CDR1 and CDR2: SGHDN, FVKESK. The CDR3 runs 15 residues.

The sample holds a few counts of this clone. V gene TRBV7-2 combines with J gene TRBJ2-2; no clear D. The CDR3 has 17 residues. CDR1 is SGHTA, CDR2 FQGNSA, per germline. V was pared by 6 bases and J by 4 bases, with 21 bases between. The CDR3 reads CASSILAHSLATGELFF. DNA of the CDR3: TGTGCCAGCAGTATCTTAGCTCACTCCTTAGCCACCGGGGAGCTGTTTTTT. The variable domain in full, with the rest retrieved from reference TRBV7-2 and TRBJ2-2, is GAGVSQSPSNKVTEKGKDVELRCDPISGHTALYWYRQSLGQGLEFLIYFQGNSAPDKSGLPSDRFSAERTGGSVSTLTIQRTQQEDSAVYLCASSILAHSLATGELFFGEGSRLTVL.

The chain combines TRBV2 with TRBJ1-5; D might be TRBD1 (6 bases). Germline lookup yields CDR1 SNHLY and CDR2 FYNNEI. Trimming shortened V by 2 bases and J by 12 bases, and 17 bases separated the two germline ends. The CDR3 runs 14 residues. The DNA of the CDR3 is TGTGCCAGCAGTGAAAGGGGGGACGTTGGGGTCCAGCATTTT. This sequence encodes CASSERGDVGVQHF. Looking up the rest from reference TRBV2 and TRBJ1-5 gives the full variable domain: EPEVTQTPSHQVTQMGQEVILRCVPISNHLYFYWYRQILGQKVEFLVSFYNNEISEKSEIFDDQFSVERPDGSNFTLKIRSTKLEDSAMYFCASSERGDVGVQHFGDGTRLSIL.

The table lists this clone with many counts. The chain recombines TRBV23-1 with TRBJ1-2; D gene uncertain. TRBV23-1 counts as an open reading frame of uncertain function. This CDR3 has 13 residues. Trimming removed 0 bases at V and 4 bases at J, with 6 bases between. The CDR3 DNA is TGCGCCAGCAGTCAATCGGACGGCTATGGCTACACCTTC. Translating gives CASSQSDGYGYTF.

This clone turned up a few times. The chain joins TRBV5-1 to TRBJ2-1; 7 nucleotides agree with TRBD2. V lost 4 bases, J lost 4 bases, and 5 bases stayed unmatched. The CDR3 consists of 14 residues. Germline assignment: CDR1 SGHRS and CDR2 YFSETQ. CDR3 DNA sequence: TGCGCCAGCAGCACCGGACTAGATTACAATGAGCAGTTCTTC. As protein: CASSTGLDYNEQFF.

This clone was seen more than once but under ten times. V is TRBV19 and J is TRBJ1-4; TRBD1 might be the D (6 bases). This CDR3 is 13 amino acids long. The ends were cut back, 7 bases at V and 6 bases at J, with 12 bases in the middle. In germline, CDR1 is LNHDA, CDR2 SQIVND (reference sequence). In DNA, the CDR3 is TGTGCCAGTAACACAGGGATTGATGAAAAACTGTTTTTT. Protein product: CASNTGIDEKLFF.

The chain couples TRBV2 to TRBJ1-2, with 7 bases aligning to TRBD1. CDR1 SNHLY and CDR2 FYNNEI come from the germline V gene. The CDR3 spans 13 residues. Losses at the gene ends were 7 bases for V and 4 bases for J; bases not matched to a gene: 6. The CDR3 spells CASNDRVGYGYTF. DNA of the CDR3: TGTGCCAGCAACGACAGGGTCGGCTATGGCTACACCTTC. Filled out from reference TRBV2 and TRBJ1-2, the complete variable domain reads EPEVTQTPSHQVTQMGQEVILRCVPISNHLYFYWYRQILGQKVEFLVSFYNNEISEKSEIFDDQFSVERPDGSNFTLKIRSTKLEDSAMYFCASNDRVGYGYTFGSGTRLTVV.

V gene TRBV29-1 combines with J gene TRBJ2-1; 11 bases are a match to TRBD1. CDR3 size: 17 residues. Per germline, CDR1 SQVTM and CDR2 ANQGSEA. Trimming took 1 base from V and 3 from J; bases not matched to a gene: 8. CDR3 sequence: CSVEVYRTGGRYNEQFF. The CDR3 region has the DNA TGCAGCGTTGAAGTTTATAGGACAGGGGGCCGCTACAATGAGCAGTTCTTC.

The chain carries TRBV30 and TRBJ1-2; D is undetermined. Germline lookup yields CDR1 GTSNPN and CDR2 SVGIG (reference sequence). V shed 4 bases and J shed 0 bases, with 15 bases lying between them. The CDR3 runs to 15 residues. The CDR3 DNA sequence: TGTGCCTGGATGCCGGGCCGGATTCCTAACTATGGCTACACCTTC. It yields the protein CAWMPGRIPNYGYTF. The variable domain in full, completed from reference TRBV30 and TRBJ1-2, reads SQTIHQWPATLVQPVGSPLSLECTVEGTSNPNLYWYRQAAGRGLQLLFYSVGIGQISSEVPQNLSASRPQDRQFILSSKKLLLSDSGFYLCAWMPGRIPNYGYTFGSGTRLTVV.

This clone has only a few counts. The chain uses TRBV6-1 and TRBJ2-3; 9 bases line up with TRBD1. J was trimmed by 11 bases and V by 3 bases; bases with no gene match: 9. Germline lookup yields CDR1 MNHNS and CDR2 SASEGT. This CDR3 contains 14 residues. CDR3 sequence reads: CASSERDRELGQYF. CDR3 in DNA: TGTGCCAGCAGTGAGAGGGACAGGGAGTTGGGGCAGTATTTT.

This chain connects TRBV14 to TRBJ2-7; tentative D call: TRBD2 (6 bases). Germline values: CDR1 SGHDN, CDR2 FVKESK. The CDR3 contains 16 residues. V was pared by 3 bases and J by 2 bases, with 17 bases between. DNA for the CDR3: TGTGCCAGCAGCCAGGGACTGGTCACCGACCCCTACGAGCAGTACTTC. Protein product: CASSQGLVTDPYEQYF.

This clone was observed a handful of times. V gene TRBV27 combines with J gene TRBJ2-5; D not resolved. V was pared by 5 bases and J by 5 bases, with 12 bases between. CDR1 and CDR2 from the germline V gene are MNHEY and SMNVEV (reference sequence). The CDR3 consists of 13 residues. For the CDR3, the DNA is TGTGCCAGCAGTAAAAAGCAGTTGGAGACCCAGTACTTC. It specifies CASSKKQLETQYF.

The chain is built from TRBV19 and TRBJ2-7, with D perhaps matching TRBD2 (5 bases). CDR3 length: 13 residues. V was shortened by 4 bases and J by 3 bases, with 10 bases between the two germline ends. Germline CDR1 LNHDA, CDR2 SQIVND (reference sequence). CDR3 amino acids: CASSRIAGYEQYV. The DNA for the CDR3 is TGTGCCAGTAGTAGAATTGCGGGCTACGAGCAGTACGTC.

The rearrangement joins TRBV7-2 to TRBJ2-4; D gene ambiguous. CDR1 and CDR2 (germline): SGHTA, FQGNSA. The CDR3 is made up of 13 amino acids. V gave up 3 bases and J gave up 8 bases, with 11 bases separating them. This CDR3 reads CASSFGDEYIQYF. CDR3 sequence (DNA): TGTGCCAGCAGCTTCGGTGACGAATACATTCAGTACTTC.

This clone was counted a few times. The chain employs TRBV29-1 and TRBJ1-2, with D hard to call. Germline loops: CDR1 SQVTM, CDR2 ANQGSEA. Trimming shortened V by 7 bases and J by 4 bases, and 19 bases separated the two germline ends. This CDR3 is 14 amino acids long. CDR3 in amino acids: CSARGGDWAYGYTF. The CDR3 nucleotides are TGCAGCGCCCGAGGCGGGGATTGGGCCTATGGCTACACCTTC.

The chain recombines TRBV7-2 with TRBJ2-7; 9 bases fit TRBD2. Germline CDR1 is SGHTA and CDR2 is FQGNSA. V lost 1 base and J lost 6; bases outside the gene matches: 7. The CDR3 extends over 15 amino acids. CDR3 protein: CASSLVSSGKAEQYF. In nucleotides, the CDR3 is TGTGCCAGCAGCTTAGTTTCTAGCGGGAAAGCCGAGCAGTACTTC. Full variable domain (rest looked up from reference TRBV7-2 and TRBJ2-7): GAGVSQSPSNKVTEKGKDVELRCDPISGHTALYWYRQSLGQGLEFLIYFQGNSAPDKSGLPSDRFSAERTGGSVSTLTIQRTQQEDSAVYLCASSLVSSGKAEQYFGPGTRLTVT.

The chain joins TRBV20-1 to TRBJ1-2; unclear D gene. The CDR3 covers 11 residues. Between the trimmed V and J ends, which lost 6 bases and 0 bases, there was a span of 5 bases. Germline CDR1 reads DFQATT; CDR2 reads SNEGSKA (reference sequence). The CDR3 loop reads CSAGANYGYTF. The CDR3 nucleotides read TGCAGTGCCGGGGCTAACTATGGCTACACCTTC.

This clone came up a few times. CDR3 in amino acids: CASSRDPQLVDEQFF. As DNA, the CDR3 is TGTGCCAGTAGTCGGGACCCTCAACTTGTCGATGAGCAGTTCTTC. The chain is built from TRBV19 and TRBJ2-1, with D perhaps being TRBD1 or TRBD2 (5 bases each). V lost 5 bases to trimming and J lost 8 bases, with 19 bases between them. This CDR3 comprises 15 residues. Germline V gives CDR1 LNHDA, CDR2 SQIVND (reference sequence).

The chain joins TRBV28 to TRBJ2-7; 9 nucleotides agree with TRBD1. The germline gives CDR1 MDHEN, CDR2 SYDVKM. This CDR3 comprises 13 residues. Trimming at V came to 5 bases and at J to 4 bases, leaving 3 bases not matched to a gene. CDR3 in amino acids: CASSRDRVYEQYV. CDR3 DNA sequence: TGTGCCAGCAGTCGGGACAGGGTTTACGAGCAGTACGTC.

There are a few counts of this clone. The rearrangement uses TRBV29-1 and TRBJ2-2; TRBD1 might be the D (5 bases). The CDR3 runs to 13 residues. Germline V gene sequence: CDR1 SQVTM, CDR2 ANQGSEA. DNA of the CDR3: TGCAGTGCAGGGTTTAGATCCACCGGGGAGCTGTTTTTT. Translation gives CSAGFRSTGELFF.

This rearrangement joins TRBV11-1 to TRBJ2-4; the D gene is possibly TRBD1 (5 bases). V lost 5 bases, J lost 0 bases, and 14 bases lay in between. The V gene's germline CDR1 is SGHAT and CDR2 FQDESV (reference sequence). The CDR3 spans 16 residues. Here the CDR3 DNA reads TGTGCCAGCAGCCCACAGGACACTCTAGCCAAAAACATTCAGTACTTC. Its protein product is CASSPQDTLAKNIQYF.

J is TRBJ1-6 and V is TRBV27; D is possibly TRBD1 (6 bases). Trimming removed 8 bases at V and 7 bases at J, with 12 bases between. The germline gives CDR1 MNHEY, CDR2 SMNVEV (reference sequence). The CDR3 contains 13 residues. The CDR3 DNA sequence: TGTGCCAGCGGAGACAGGAAAAATTCACCCCTCCACTTT. This encodes CASGDRKNSPLHF.

This clone occurred many times. Distinct nucleotide sequences in the sample also encode this CDR3. The V call is TRBV30, the J call TRBJ2-1; 8 positions agree with TRBD1. The CDR3 extends over 14 amino acids. After removal of 0 bases from V and 8 bases from J, the junction contained 6 bases not matched to a gene. The V gene's germline CDR1 is GTSNPN and CDR2 SVGIG (reference sequence). Here the CDR3 DNA reads TGTGCCTGGAGTGTGGGACAGGCTGGGGATGAGCAGTTCTTC. It encodes CAWSVGQAGDEQFF.

The chain couples TRBV5-4 to TRBJ1-5, with 7 bases aligning to TRBD1. The trim removed 4 bases at V and 2 bases at J, leaving 3 bases unmatched. Germline V gene sequence: CDR1 SGHNT, CDR2 YYREEE (reference sequence). The CDR3 has 14 residues. The CDR3: CASSVGTGNQPQHF. The CDR3 coding sequence is TGTGCCAGCAGCGTAGGGACAGGCAATCAGCCCCAGCATTTT.

The genes are TRBV28 and TRBJ2-2, with 8 positions matching TRBD1. V lost 3 bases and J lost 4; bases outside the gene matches: 16. Per the germline V gene, CDR1 is MDHEN and CDR2 is SYDVKM. There are 19 residues in the CDR3. CDR3 sequence reads: CASSLGGQGRGWSTGELFF. The DNA for the CDR3 is TGTGCCAGCAGTTTGGGCGGACAGGGCCGCGGGTGGAGCACCGGGGAGCTGTTTTTT.

A remark on this clone: The same CDR3 also results from other DNA sequences found in this sample. V gene TRBV28 combines with J gene TRBJ1-2; D is ambiguous. Germline V gives CDR1 MDHEN, CDR2 SYDVKM. V lost 2 bases to trimming and J lost 8 bases, with 9 bases between them. This CDR3 has 12 residues. In DNA, the CDR3 is TGTGCCAGCAGTTTACCAGGATACGGCTACACCTTC. This translates into CASSLPGYGYTF.

In its sample, this clone was seen a few times. The chain joins TRBV30 to TRBJ2-1; D remains ambiguous. Deletions cut 5 bases from V and 5 bases from J, with 13 bases between. The length of the CDR3 is 13 residues. Germline V lookup: CDR1 GTSNPN, CDR2 SVGIG (reference sequence). The CDR3 here is CAWGRVSNNEQFF. CDR3 DNA sequence: TGTGCCTGGGGCCGGGTGTCCAACAATGAGCAGTTCTTC.

This clone occurred a few times. This chain joins TRBV18 and TRBJ1-2; 7 bases fit TRBD1. The CDR3 contains 17 residues. V shed 3 bases and J 0 bases; nucleotides not matched to a gene: 10. Germline V gene sequence: CDR1 KGHSH, CDR2 LQKENI. The CDR3 DNA sequence: TGTGCCAGCTCACCGACGGTCGGGACAGACCCTAACTATGGCTACACCTTC. This encodes CASSPTVGTDPNYGYTF.

V is TRBV6-6 and J is TRBJ2-7, with D uncertain. With 0 bases removed from V and 3 bases from J, the gap between germline ends came to 6 bases. This CDR3 is built from 13 residues. CDR1 MNHNY and CDR2 SVGAGI come from the germline V gene (reference sequence). CDR3 in DNA: TGTGCCAGCAGTTACTCGATTGGCTACGAGCAGTACGTC. Protein sequence: CASSYSIGYEQYV.

This clone was counted a few times. The chain couples TRBV29-1 to TRBJ2-3, with 7 bases matching TRBD1. Unmatched junction bases numbered 10, after V lost 8 bases and J lost 2 bases. Germline values: CDR1 SQVTM, CDR2 ANQGSEA. This CDR3 has 14 amino acids. The CDR3 nucleotides read TGCAGCTACGAGGGGACAGCGTTCACAGATACGCAGTATTTT. This translates into CSYEGTAFTDTQYF.